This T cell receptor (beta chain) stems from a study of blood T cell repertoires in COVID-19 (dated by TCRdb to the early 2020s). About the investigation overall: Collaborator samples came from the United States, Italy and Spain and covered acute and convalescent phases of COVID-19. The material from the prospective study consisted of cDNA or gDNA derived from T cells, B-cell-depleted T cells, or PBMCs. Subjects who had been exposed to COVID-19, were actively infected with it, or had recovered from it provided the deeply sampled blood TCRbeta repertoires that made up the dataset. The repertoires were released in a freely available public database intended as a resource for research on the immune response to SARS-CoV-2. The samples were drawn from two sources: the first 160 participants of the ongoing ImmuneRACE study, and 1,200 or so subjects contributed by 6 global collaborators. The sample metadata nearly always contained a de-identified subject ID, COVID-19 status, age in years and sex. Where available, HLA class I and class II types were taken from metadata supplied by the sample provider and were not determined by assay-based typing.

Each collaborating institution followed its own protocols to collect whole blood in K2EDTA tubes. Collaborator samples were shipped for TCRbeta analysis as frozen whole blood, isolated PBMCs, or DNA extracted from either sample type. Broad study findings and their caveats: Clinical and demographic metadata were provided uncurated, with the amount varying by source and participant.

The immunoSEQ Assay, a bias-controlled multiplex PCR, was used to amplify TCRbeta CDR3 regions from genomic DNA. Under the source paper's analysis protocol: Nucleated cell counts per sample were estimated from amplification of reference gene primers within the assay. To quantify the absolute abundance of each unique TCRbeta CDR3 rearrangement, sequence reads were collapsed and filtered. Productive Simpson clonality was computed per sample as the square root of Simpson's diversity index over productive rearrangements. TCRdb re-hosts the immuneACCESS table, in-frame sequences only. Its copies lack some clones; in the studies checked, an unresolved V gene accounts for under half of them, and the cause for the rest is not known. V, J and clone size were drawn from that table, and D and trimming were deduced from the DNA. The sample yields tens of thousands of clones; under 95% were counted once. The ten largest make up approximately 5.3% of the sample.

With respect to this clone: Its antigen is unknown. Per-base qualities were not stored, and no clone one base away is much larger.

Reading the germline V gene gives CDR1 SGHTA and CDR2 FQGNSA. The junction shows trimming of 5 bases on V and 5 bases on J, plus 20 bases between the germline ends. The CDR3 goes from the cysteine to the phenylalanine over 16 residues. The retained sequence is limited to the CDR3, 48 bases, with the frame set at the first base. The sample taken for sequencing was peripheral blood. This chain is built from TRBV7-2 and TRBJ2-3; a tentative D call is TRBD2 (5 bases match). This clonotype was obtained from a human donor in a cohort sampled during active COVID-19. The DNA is TGTGCCAGCAGCCCGACGCTAACGGGATCCCGAGATACGCAGTATTTT. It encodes CASSPTLTGSRDTQYF.